This T cell receptor beta chain was documented in a study of T cell responses to AZD1222 COVID-19 vaccine. As for this clone: Its antigen remains unknown.

Clones were read by immunoSEQ multiplex PCR, and TCRdb kept only the in-frame ones, dropping some. Of 95,000 to 150,000 clones listed, over 85% were seen once; the top ten hold about 4.5%. Trimming left V 5 bases short and J 5 bases short, with 14 bases between. Germline assignment: CDR1 SEHNR and CDR2 FQNEAQ (reference sequence). The CDR3 runs 14 residues. Study-wide results and limits: AZD1222 recipients seropositive at baseline numbered only six. A rise in Spike-specific TCR breadth and depth followed two AZD1222 doses. In the spike-specific TCR repertoire, nearly half reportedly target unmutated variant regions. Most donors were white British, females outnumbered males, and clonal diversity was possibly underestimated.

V usage is TRBV7-9 and J usage is TRBJ2-3; possibly TRBD2 for D (6 bases). This sequence originates from an adult in good health. This specimen was peripheral blood, taken on day 0 of AZD1222 vaccination. The CDR3, as DNA: TGTGCCAGCAGCCCTCCGGGACTGGGAGATACGCAGTATTTT. It encodes CASSPPGLGDTQYF.